Below are 23 T cell receptor beta chains sequenced from a single sample in a study of regulatory T cells in long-lasting Graves disease. Time point here: newly diagnosed GD, antithyroid drugs for less than 3 months. Extracted RNA from PBMCs served as the source of the TCR library. Library construction for TCR beta used iRepertoire HTBI primers and Arm-PCR of CDR3 regions. Using its own MiXCR run on the multiplex PCR reads, TCRdb lists one record per CDR3 protein. The top ten hold approximately 15% of the sample, which has approximately 400,000 distinct CDR3 sequences, 15% seen once. A further study also used this sample, focusing on T cells in Graves' hyperthyroidism and ophthalmopathy.

The source material was peripheral blood mononuclear cells (PBMCs), sampled at new diagnosis, from a patient treated with antithyroid drugs. All receptors derive from a woman aged 25 to 39 with Graves disease.

This clonotype was seen repeatedly, ten times or more. The DNA for the CDR3 is TGTGCCAGCAGCCAGGAGTCCGGACTCCACAATCAGCCCCAGCATTTT. Its protein product is CASSQESGLHNQPQHF. The J gene is TRBJ1-5, the V gene TRBV4-2, with unresolved D. V dropped 3 bases and J dropped 3 bases, with 15 bases sitting between them. CDR3 size: 16 residues. Germline V CDR1 and CDR2: LGHNA, YNFKEQ.

Many counts were recorded for this clonotype. The gene calls are TRBV12-3 or TRBV12-4 and TRBJ1-1; D is uncertain. The V end was cut by 4 bases, the J end by 5 bases, with 11 bases between. There are 13 residues in the CDR3. The CDR3 sequence is CASSSEGWTEAFF. The CDR3 DNA reads as TGTGCCAGCAGTTCCGAGGGTTGGACTGAAGCTTTCTTT.

CDR3 sequence reads: CASSLDLRGAEAFF. The CDR3, as DNA: TGTGCCAGCAGCTTAGATTTGAGGGGTGCTGAAGCTTTCTTT. The chain is built from TRBV11-2 and TRBJ1-1, with a possible D match to TRBD1 (5 bases). This CDR3 region has 14 residues. Germline CDR1 reads SGHAT; CDR2 reads FQNNGV. V was pared by 0 bases and J by 6 bases, with 11 bases between.

About this clonotype: This may stem from a read error, because a much larger clone lies one nucleotide away. V and J are TRBV6-1 and TRBJ2-2; D not certain. The V end lost 7 bases, the J end lost 3 bases, and 6 bases lay between the germline ends. Germline CDR1 and CDR2: MNHNS and SASEGT. The CDR3 runs 12 residues. DNA of the CDR3: TGTGCCAGCATTGGGGACACCGGGGAGCTGTTTTTT. This gives the protein CASIGDTGELFF.

The rearrangement links TRBV2 to TRBJ2-3, with 10 bases that match TRBD2. Germline assignment: CDR1 SNHLY and CDR2 FYNNEI. Germline trimming cut 2 bases from V and 4 bases from J; bases unmatched to any gene: 9. This CDR3 spans 17 amino acids. CDR3 sequence (DNA): TGTGCCAGCAGTGAATACCTAGCGGGGGCTGAGTCAGATACGCAGTATTTT. This encodes CASSEYLAGAESDTQYF.

The table lists this clonotype with many counts. The chain is built from TRBV10-2 and TRBJ2-7; tentatively, D is TRBD2 (5 bases). Germline V CDR1 and CDR2: WSHSY, SAAADI. V was trimmed by 7 bases and J by 0 bases, leaving 19 bases between them. The CDR3 runs 16 residues. CDR3 sequence (DNA): TGCGCCAGCAAAGGCCTTTCCCGGAGGAACTCCTACGAGCAGTACTTC. Encoded protein: CASKGLSRRNSYEQYF.

In its sample, this clonotype was seen many times. This chain joins TRBV5-1 and TRBJ1-1; D remains ambiguous. Deletions cut 1 base from V and 3 bases from J, with 7 bases between. Germline assignment: CDR1 SGHRS and CDR2 YFSETQ. This CDR3 is 13 amino acids long. CDR3 sequence (DNA): TGCGCCAGCAGCTTGCTTACGGACACTGAAGCTTTCTTT. This translates into CASSLLTDTEAFF.

This clonotype was observed at least ten times. The chain links TRBV10-3 to TRBJ1-2; 9 nucleotides match TRBD1. V trimming: 11 bases; J trimming: 6 bases; junction bases outside the gene matches: 10. CDR1 and CDR2 from the germline V gene are ENHRY and SYGVKD. CDR3 length: 13 residues. CDR3 bases: TGTGCCGCCCGAACCCGGACAGGGGATGGCTACACCTTC. Protein product: CAARTRTGDGYTF.

Of note for this clonotype: A much larger clone sits a single nucleotide away, making a read error possible. V and J are TRBV20-1 and TRBJ1-2; D gene ambiguous. The CDR3 length is 13 residues. Trimming took off 5 bases at V and 2 bases at J, with 12 bases between the two ends. Germline V gives CDR1 DFQATT, CDR2 SNEGSKA (reference sequence). CDR3 sequence: CSAPIVRNYGYTF. The CDR3, as DNA: TGCAGTGCTCCAATCGTGAGGAACTATGGCTACACCTTC.

The table lists this clonotype with many counts. The chain has TRBV4-1 and TRBJ2-7; 7 positions agree with TRBD2. Germline values: CDR1 MGHRA, CDR2 YSYEKL. Germline trimming cut 4 bases from V and 5 bases from J; bases unmatched to any gene: 8. This CDR3 comprises 14 residues. CDR3 nucleotides: TGCGCCAGCAGCCGCACTAGCGAGACGGACGAGCAGTACTTC. As protein: CASSRTSETDEQYF.

This clonotype was detected ten times or more. V gene TRBV3-1 combines with J gene TRBJ1-1, with no clear D. This CDR3 spans 15 amino acids. The V and J ends lost 0 bases and 0 bases respectively, with 8 bases between them. CDR1 LGHDT and CDR2 YNNKEL come from the germline V gene (reference sequence). The CDR3 DNA reads as TGTGCCAGCAGCCAAGAGAGGACCCTGAACACTGAAGCTTTCTTT. Residues: CASSQERTLNTEAFF.

This rearrangement joins TRBV6-1 to TRBJ1-5; tentatively, D is TRBD1 (5 bases). The CDR3 covers 14 residues. V dropped 5 bases and J dropped 4 bases, with 12 bases sitting between them. Germline V CDR1 and CDR2: MNHNS, SASEGT. The CDR3 here is CASSNGAENQPQHF. CDR3 in DNA: TGTGCCAGCAGTAACGGGGCAGAAAATCAGCCCCAGCATTTT.

This clonotype was found many times. The chain employs TRBV6-2 or TRBV6-3 and TRBJ1-1; no firm D call. The CDR3 covers 15 residues. V was clipped by 2 bases and J by 1 base, with 11 bases between them. Germline CDR1 reads MNHEY; CDR2 reads SVGEGT. The CDR3 DNA sequence: TGTGCCAGCAGTTACCGGGTGCACGGGAACACTGAAGCTTTCTTT. Protein: CASSYRVHGNTEAFF.

The sample holds many counts of this clonotype. The chain has TRBV12-3 or TRBV12-4 and TRBJ2-7; TRBD1 aligns across 7 bases. The V segment lost 4 bases and the J segment 1 base; nucleotides outside the gene matches: 4. The CDR3 consists of 14 residues. The CDR3 is CASSYRDRSYEQYF. The CDR3 region has the DNA TGTGCCAGCAGTTACCGGGACAGATCCTACGAGCAGTACTTC.

In this sample, this clonotype turned up once. One base away lies a much larger clone, so this may be a sequencing read error. The J gene is TRBJ1-1, the V gene TRBV12-3 or TRBV12-4; tentative D call: TRBD1 (6 bases). CDR3 size: 12 residues. The CDR3 loop is CASRAGGGEVFF. In DNA form, the CDR3 reads TGTGCCAGCAGGGCAGGAGGGGGTGAAGTTTTCTTT.

This chain's CDR3 is CSVDDRGLETQYF. The CDR3 nucleotides read TGCAGCGTGGACGACAGGGGGCTGGAGACCCAGTACTTC. The rearrangement uses TRBV29-1 and TRBJ2-5; 10 bases match TRBD1. This CDR3 region has 13 residues. Germline trimming cut 6 bases from V and 5 bases from J; bases unmatched to any gene: 6. Germline V gene sequence: CDR1 SQVTM, CDR2 ANQGSEA.

The V gene is TRBV20-1, the J gene TRBJ2-2; 9 bases fit TRBD2. Germline V CDR1 and CDR2: DFQATT, SNEGSKA (reference sequence). This CDR3 is 15 amino acids long. Unmatched junction bases numbered 6, after V lost 2 bases and J lost 5 bases. This chain's CDR3 is CSARFSSGTTGELFF. CDR3 in DNA: TGCAGTGCTAGATTTTCTAGCGGGACGACCGGGGAGCTGTTTTTT.

This clonotype was seen more than once but under ten times. This rearrangement joins TRBV12-3 or TRBV12-4 to TRBJ1-5; D possibly corresponds to TRBD1 (6 bases). The germline V and J ends were trimmed by 8 bases and 7 bases, with 18 bases remaining between them. The CDR3 loop spans 14 amino acids. CDR3 amino acids: CASVTQGFEQPQHF. The CDR3 DNA sequence: TGTGCCAGCGTCACCCAGGGGTTCGAGCAGCCCCAGCATTTT.

This clonotype has only a few counts. This rearrangement joins TRBV6-4 to TRBJ2-7; 12 nucleotides line up with TRBD2. After removal of 7 bases from V and 0 bases from J, the junction contained 7 bases not matched to a gene. Germline CDR1 and CDR2: MRHNA and SNTAGT. This CDR3 has 16 residues. CDR3 DNA: TGTGCCAGCACGGCTAGCGGGAGGGGGGGCTCCTACGAGCAGTACTTC. The encoded protein is CASTASGRGGSYEQYF.

This clonotype was seen ten or more times. The rearrangement uses TRBV28 and TRBJ1-5, with no clear D. The ends were cut back, 2 bases at V and 5 bases at J, with 16 bases in the middle. Germline CDR1 reads MDHEN; CDR2 reads SYDVKM. This CDR3 region has 16 residues. CDR3 sequence (DNA): TGTGCCAGCAGTTTAGGGTATGGGTCCTCATATCAGCCCCAGCATTTT. It encodes CASSLGYGSSYQPQHF. The full variable domain, rest sourced from reference TRBV28 and TRBJ1-5, is DVKVTQSSRYLVKRTGEKVFLECVQDMDHENMFWYRQDPGLGLRLIYFSYDVKMKEKGDIPEGYSVSREKKERFSLILESASTNQTSMYLCASSLGYGSSYQPQHFGDGTRLSIL.

The rearrangement joins TRBV18 to TRBJ2-6; perhaps D is TRBD1 or TRBD2 (6 bases each). V gave up 2 bases and J gave up 4 bases, with 15 bases separating them. From germline, CDR1 is KGHSH and CDR2 LQKENI. This CDR3 spans 17 amino acids. CDR3 DNA: TGTGCCAGCTCACCAACGGGGGCGATCCCGGGGGCCAACGTCCTGACTTTC. Translation: CASSPTGAIPGANVLTF. Filled out from reference TRBV18 and TRBJ2-6, the complete variable domain reads NAGVMQNPRHLVRRRGQEARLRCSPMKGHSHVYWYRQLPEEGLKFMVYLQKENIIDESGMPKERFSAEFPKEGPSILRIQQVVRGDSAAYFCASSPTGAIPGANVLTFGAGSRLTVL.

Points on this clonotype: At one end the junction does not follow the germline gene, possibly because of a read error. The rearrangement uses TRBV20-1 and TRBJ2-1, with a weak D call TRBD2 (6 bases). The CDR3 consists of 15 residues. CDR1 is DFQATT and CDR2 is SNEGSKA in the germline V gene (reference sequence). The CDR3 reads CSAGDRGTASDEQFF. For the CDR3, the DNA is TGCAGTGCTGGAGATCGGGGGACGGCTTCGGATGAGCAGTTCTTC.

This clonotype was detected many times. The chain links TRBV6-2 or TRBV6-3 to TRBJ2-7; maybe TRBD1 (6 bases). The germline V gene encodes CDR1 MNHEY and CDR2 SVGEGT. This CDR3 region has 14 residues. V was trimmed by 6 bases and J by 2 bases, leaving 14 bases between them. DNA for the CDR3: TGTGCCAGCAGAAACCGGGACAAGCCCTACGAGCAGTACTTC. This gives the protein CASRNRDKPYEQYF.